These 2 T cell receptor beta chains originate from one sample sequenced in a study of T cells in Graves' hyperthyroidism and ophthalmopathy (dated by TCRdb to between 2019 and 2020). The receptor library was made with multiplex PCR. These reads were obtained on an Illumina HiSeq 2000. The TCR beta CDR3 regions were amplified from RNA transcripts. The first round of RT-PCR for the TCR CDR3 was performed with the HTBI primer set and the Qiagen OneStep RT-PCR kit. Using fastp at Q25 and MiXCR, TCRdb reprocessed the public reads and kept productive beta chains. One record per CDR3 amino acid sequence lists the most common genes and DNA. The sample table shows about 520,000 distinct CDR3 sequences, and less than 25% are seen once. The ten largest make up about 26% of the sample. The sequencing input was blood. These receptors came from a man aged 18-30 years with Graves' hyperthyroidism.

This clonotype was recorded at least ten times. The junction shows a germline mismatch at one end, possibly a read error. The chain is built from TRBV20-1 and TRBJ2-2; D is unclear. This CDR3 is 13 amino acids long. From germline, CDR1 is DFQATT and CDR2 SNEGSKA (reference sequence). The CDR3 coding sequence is TGCAGTGCCAGAGCGACGGGCACCGGGGAGCTGTTTTTT. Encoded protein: CSARATGTGELFF.

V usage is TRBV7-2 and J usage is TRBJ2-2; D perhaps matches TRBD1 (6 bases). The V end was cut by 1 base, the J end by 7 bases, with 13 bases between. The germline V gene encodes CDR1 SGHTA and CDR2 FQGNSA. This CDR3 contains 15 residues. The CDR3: CASSLGGLRVGELFF. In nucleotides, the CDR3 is TGTGCCAGCAGCTTAGGGGGGCTGCGGGTCGGGGAGCTGTTTTTT. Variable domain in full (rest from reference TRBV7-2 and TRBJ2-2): GAGVSQSPSNKVTEKGKDVELRCDPISGHTALYWYRQSLGQGLEFLIYFQGNSAPDKSGLPSDRFSAERTGGSVSTLTIQRTQQEDSAVYLCASSLGGLRVGELFFGEGSRLTVL.